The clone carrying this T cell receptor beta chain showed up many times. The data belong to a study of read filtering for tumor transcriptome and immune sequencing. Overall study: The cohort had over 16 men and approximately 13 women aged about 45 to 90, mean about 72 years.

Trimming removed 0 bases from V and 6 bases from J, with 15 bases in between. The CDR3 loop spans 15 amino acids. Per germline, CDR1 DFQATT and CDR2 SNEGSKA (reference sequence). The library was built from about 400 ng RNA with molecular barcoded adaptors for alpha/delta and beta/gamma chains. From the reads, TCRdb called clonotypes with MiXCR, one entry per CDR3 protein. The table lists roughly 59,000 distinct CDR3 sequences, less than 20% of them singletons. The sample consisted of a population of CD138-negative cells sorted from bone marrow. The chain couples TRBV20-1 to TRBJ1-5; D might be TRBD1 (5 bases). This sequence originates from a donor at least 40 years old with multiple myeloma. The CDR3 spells CSARDLGQAGQPQHF. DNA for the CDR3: TGCAGTGCTAGAGATTTGGGGCAGGCGGGTCAGCCCCAGCATTTT.